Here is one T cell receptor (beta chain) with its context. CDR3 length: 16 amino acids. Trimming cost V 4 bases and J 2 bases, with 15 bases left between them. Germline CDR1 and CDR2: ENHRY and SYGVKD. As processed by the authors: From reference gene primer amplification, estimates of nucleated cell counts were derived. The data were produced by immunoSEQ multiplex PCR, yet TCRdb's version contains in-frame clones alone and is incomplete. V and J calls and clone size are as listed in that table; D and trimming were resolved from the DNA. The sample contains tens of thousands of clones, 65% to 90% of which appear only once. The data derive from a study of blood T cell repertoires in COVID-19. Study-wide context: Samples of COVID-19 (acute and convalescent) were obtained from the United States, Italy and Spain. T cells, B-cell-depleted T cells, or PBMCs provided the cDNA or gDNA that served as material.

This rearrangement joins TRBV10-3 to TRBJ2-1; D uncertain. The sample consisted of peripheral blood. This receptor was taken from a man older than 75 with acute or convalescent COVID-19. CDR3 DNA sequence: TGTGCCATCAGTGGTGACGGAGCGACCGCCTACAATGAGCAGTTCTTC. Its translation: CAISGDGATAYNEQFF.